This T cell receptor beta chain is drawn from a study of human T cells and chemical hapten exposure. The CDR3 runs to 17 residues. The germline V gene has CDR1 SGHRS and CDR2 YFSETQ. The junction had 17 bases not matched to a gene; V was cut back by 4 bases and J by 8 bases. This clonotype turned up a few times. Its antigen remains unknown. Individual cDNA molecules in this library carried unique molecular identifiers. TCRdb independently ran MiXCR on the RACE reads; one entry per CDR3 protein. The data contain about 77,000 distinct CDR3 sequences, about 8.6% of them singletons. Study findings and constraints: DPC sensitization left the count of TCRs above 1 in 1000 unchanged.

Stated time point: healthy volunteer bleed at 6 weeks. Unfractionated whole blood yielded the extracted total RNA. The receptor was isolated from a female donor in good health. Some clones in this sample may be carry-over from other donors' samples. Input material: whole blood. The chain employs TRBV5-1 and TRBJ2-1; 8 bases fit TRBD2. CDR3 in DNA: TGCGCCAGCAGCGCCGGACTAGCTGGGATGGTTTTTGATGAGCAGTTCTTC. It is translated as CASSAGLAGMVFDEQFF.